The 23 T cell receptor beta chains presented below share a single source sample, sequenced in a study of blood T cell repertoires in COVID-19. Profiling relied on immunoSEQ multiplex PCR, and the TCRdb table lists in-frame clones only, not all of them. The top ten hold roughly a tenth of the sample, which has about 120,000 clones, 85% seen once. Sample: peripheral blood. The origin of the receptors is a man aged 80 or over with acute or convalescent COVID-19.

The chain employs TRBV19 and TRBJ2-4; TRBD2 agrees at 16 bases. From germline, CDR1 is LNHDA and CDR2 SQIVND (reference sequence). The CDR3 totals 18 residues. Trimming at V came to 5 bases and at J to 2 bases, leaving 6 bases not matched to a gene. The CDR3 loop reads CASSLGLAGGPTKNIQYF. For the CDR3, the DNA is TGTGCCAGTAGTTTGGGACTAGCGGGAGGGCCCACCAAAAACATTCAGTACTTC.

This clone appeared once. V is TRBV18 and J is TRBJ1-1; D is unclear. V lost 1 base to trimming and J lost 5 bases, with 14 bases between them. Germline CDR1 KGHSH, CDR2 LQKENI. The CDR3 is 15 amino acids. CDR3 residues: CASSPQAPGGTEAFF. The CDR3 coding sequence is TGTGCCAGCTCACCACAGGCTCCCGGAGGAACTGAAGCTTTCTTT.

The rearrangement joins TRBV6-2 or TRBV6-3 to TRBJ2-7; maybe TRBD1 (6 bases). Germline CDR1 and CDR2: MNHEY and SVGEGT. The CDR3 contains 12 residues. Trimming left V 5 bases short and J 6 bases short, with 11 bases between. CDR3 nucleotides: TGTGCCAGCAGTCACCAGGGGCGCGAGCAGTACTTC. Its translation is CASSHQGREQYF.

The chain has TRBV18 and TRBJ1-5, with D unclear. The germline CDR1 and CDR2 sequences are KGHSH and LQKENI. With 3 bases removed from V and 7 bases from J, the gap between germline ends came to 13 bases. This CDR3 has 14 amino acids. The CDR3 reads CASSPGRVGQPQHF. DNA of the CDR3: TGTGCCAGCTCACCTGGGAGGGTAGGGCAGCCCCAGCATTTT. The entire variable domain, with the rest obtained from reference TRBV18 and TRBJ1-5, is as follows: NAGVMQNPRHLVRRRGQEARLRCSPMKGHSHVYWYRQLPEEGLKFMVYLQKENIIDESGMPKERFSAEFPKEGPSILRIQQVVRGDSAAYFCASSPGRVGQPQHFGDGTRLSIL.

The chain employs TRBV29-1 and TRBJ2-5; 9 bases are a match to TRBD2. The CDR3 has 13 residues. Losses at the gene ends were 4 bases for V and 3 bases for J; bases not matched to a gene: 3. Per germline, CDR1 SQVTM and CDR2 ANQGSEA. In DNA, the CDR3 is TGCAGCGTTGTGGCTAGCGGGAAAGAGACCCAGTACTTC. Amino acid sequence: CSVVASGKETQYF.

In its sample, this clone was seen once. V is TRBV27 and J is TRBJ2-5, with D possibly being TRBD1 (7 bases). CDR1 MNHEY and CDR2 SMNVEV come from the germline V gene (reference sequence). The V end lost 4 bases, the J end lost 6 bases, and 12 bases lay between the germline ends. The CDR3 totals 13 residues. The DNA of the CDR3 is TGTGCCAGCAGTTGGGCAGGGGGGCAGACCCAGTACTTC. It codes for CASSWAGGQTQYF.

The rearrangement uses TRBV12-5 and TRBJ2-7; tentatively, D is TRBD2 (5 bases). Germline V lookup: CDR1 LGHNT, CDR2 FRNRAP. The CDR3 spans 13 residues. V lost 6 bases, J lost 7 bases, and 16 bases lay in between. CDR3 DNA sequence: TGTGCTAGTGGCAACCACATGAGGGCTGAGCAGTACTTC. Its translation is CASGNHMRAEQYF.

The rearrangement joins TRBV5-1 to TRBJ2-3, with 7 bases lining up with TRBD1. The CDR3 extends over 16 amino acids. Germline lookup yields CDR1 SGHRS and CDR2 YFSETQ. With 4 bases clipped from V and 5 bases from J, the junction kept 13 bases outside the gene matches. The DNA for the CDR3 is TGCGCCAGCAGCATACCTACAGGGGCCGACGAAGATACGCAGTATTTT. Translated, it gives CASSIPTGADEDTQYF.

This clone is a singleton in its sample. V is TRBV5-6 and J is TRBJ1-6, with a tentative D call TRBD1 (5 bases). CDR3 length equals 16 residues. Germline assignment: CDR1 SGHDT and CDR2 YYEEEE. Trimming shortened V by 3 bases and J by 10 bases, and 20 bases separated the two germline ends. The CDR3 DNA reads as TGTGCCAGCAGCTCCCGACGCATCACGGAGGGGTCACCCCTCCACTTT. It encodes CASSSRRITEGSPLHF.

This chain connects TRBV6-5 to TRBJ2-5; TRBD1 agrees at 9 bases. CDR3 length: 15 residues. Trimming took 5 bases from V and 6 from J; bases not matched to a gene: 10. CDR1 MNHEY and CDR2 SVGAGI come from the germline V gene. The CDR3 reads CASSPGTGFKKTQYF. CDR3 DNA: TGTGCCAGCAGTCCCGGGACAGGGTTCAAGAAGACCCAGTACTTC.

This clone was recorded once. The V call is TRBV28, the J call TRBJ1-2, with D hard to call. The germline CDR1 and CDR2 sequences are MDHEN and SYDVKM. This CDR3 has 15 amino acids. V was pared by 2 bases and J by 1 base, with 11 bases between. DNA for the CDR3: TGTGCCAGCAGTTTAAGGGAGCGGGGTAACTATGGCTACACCTTC. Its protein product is CASSLRERGNYGYTF.

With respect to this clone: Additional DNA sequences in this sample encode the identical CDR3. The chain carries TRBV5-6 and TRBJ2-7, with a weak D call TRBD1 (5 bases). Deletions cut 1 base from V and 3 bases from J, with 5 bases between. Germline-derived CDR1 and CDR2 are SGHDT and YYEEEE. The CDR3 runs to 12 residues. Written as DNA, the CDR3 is TGTGCCAGCAGCTTGAGGGGCTACGAGCAGTACTTC. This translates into CASSLRGYEQYF.

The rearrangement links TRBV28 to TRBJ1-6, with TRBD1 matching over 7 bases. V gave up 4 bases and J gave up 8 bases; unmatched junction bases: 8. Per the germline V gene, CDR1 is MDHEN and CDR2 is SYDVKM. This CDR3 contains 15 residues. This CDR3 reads CASSSLTGTDSPLHF. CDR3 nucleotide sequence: TGTGCCAGCAGTTCGTTAACAGGGACAGATTCACCCCTCCACTTT.

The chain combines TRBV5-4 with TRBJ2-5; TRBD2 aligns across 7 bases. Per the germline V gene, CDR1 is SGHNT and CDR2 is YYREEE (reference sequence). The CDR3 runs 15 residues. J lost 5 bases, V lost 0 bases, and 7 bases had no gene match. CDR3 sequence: CASSLGFNSGETQYF. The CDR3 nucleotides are TGTGCCAGCAGCTTGGGGTTTAATAGCGGGGAGACCCAGTACTTC.

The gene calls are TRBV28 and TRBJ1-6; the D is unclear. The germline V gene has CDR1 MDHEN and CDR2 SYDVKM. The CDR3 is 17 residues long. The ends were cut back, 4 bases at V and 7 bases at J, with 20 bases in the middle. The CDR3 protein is CASSSSSRETGNSPLHF. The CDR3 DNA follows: TGTGCCAGCAGTTCATCCTCCCGGGAGACGGGGAATTCACCCCTCCACTTT.

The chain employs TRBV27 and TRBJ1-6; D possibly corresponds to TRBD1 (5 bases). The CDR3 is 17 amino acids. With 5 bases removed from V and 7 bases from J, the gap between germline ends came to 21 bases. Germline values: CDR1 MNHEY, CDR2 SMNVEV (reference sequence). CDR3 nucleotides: TGTGCCAGCAGTACAACTTCGGGACTCCAAGGCAATTCACCCCTCCACTTT. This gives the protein CASSTTSGLQGNSPLHF.

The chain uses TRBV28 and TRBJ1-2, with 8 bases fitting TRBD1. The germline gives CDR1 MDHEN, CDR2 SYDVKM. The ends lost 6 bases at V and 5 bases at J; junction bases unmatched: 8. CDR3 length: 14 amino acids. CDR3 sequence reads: CASRAQGARYGYTF. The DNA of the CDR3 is TGTGCCAGCAGGGCGCAGGGGGCCAGGTATGGCTACACCTTC.

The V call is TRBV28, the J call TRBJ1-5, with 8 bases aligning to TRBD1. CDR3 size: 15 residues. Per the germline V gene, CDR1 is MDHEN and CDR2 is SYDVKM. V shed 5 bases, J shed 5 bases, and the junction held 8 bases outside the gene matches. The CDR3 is CASSTRTGHYQPQHF. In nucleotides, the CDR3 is TGTGCCAGCAGTACCCGGACAGGGCACTATCAGCCCCAGCATTTT.

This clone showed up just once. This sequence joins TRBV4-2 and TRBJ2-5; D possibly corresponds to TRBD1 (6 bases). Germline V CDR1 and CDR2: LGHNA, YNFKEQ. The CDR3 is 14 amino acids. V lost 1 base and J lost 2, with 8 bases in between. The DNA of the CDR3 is TGTGCCAGCAGCCAAGGAGGACAGCAAGAGACCCAGTACTTC. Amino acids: CASSQGGQQETQYF.

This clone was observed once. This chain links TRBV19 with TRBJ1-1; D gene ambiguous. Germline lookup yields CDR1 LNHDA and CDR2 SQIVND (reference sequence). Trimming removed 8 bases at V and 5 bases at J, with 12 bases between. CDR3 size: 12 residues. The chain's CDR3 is CASSKQRTEAFF. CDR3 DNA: TGTGCCAGTTCAAAACAGCGGACTGAAGCTTTCTTT. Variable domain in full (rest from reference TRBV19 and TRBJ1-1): DGGITQSPKYLFRKEGQNVTLSCEQNLNHDAMYWYRQDPGQGLRLIYYSQIVNDFQKGDIAEGYSVSREKKESFPLTVTSAQKNPTAFYLCASSKQRTEAFFGQGTRLTVV.

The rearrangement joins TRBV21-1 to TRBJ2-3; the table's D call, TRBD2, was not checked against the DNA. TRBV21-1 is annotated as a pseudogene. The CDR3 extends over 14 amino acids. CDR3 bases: TGTGCCAGCAGCCCGGGTCCTAGCACAGATACGCAGTATTTT. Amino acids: CASSPGPSTDTQYF.

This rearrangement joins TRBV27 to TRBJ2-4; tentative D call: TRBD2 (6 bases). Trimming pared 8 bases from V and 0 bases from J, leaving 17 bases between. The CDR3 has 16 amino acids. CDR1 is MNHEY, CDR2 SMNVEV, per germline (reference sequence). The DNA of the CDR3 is TGTGCCAGCTCCCCTAGCGCCATACTAGCCAAAAACATTCAGTACTTC. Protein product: CASSPSAILAKNIQYF.

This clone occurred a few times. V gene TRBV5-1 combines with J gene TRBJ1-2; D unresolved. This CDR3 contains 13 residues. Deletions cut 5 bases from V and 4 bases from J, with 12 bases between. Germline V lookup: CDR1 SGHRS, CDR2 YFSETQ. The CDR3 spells CASRPTDSYGYTF. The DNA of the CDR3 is TGCGCCAGCAGGCCCACAGATAGCTATGGCTACACCTTC.